The 16 T cell receptor beta chains below come from one sample, sequenced in a study of T cells in Graves' hyperthyroidism and ophthalmopathy. RNA transcripts provided the source from which TCR beta CDR3 regions were amplified. The HTBI primer set was used in a first-round RT-PCR of the TCR CDR3. TCRdb independently ran MiXCR on the multiplex PCR reads; one entry per CDR3 protein. Found here are more than 500,000 distinct CDR3 sequences, 15% to 20% of them singletons; the top ten hold approximately 30%. The source material was blood. These TCRs come from a woman aged 30 to 39 with Graves' ophthalmopathy.

This clonotype was seen once. This chain uses TRBV20-1 with TRBJ1-5; tentatively, D is TRBD1 (5 bases). CDR3 size: 15 residues. Germline V gene data show CDR1 as DFQATT and CDR2 as SNEGSKA (reference sequence). With 3 bases removed from V and 7 bases from J, the gap between germline ends came to 19 bases. CDR3 nucleotide sequence: TGCAGTGCTAGTGGGGCGGGGGGGGGGGGGCAGCCCCAGCATTTT. This encodes CSASGAGGGGQPQHF.

This clonotype was recorded many times. J is TRBJ2-3 and V is TRBV20-1; 8 bases are a match to TRBD2. The ends lost 5 bases at V and 2 bases at J; junction bases unmatched: 9. The CDR3 runs to 15 residues. CDR1 and CDR2 from the germline V gene are DFQATT and SNEGSKA (reference sequence). CDR3 nucleotides: TGCAGTGCTCCCGACACTAGCGGAAACACAGATACGCAGTATTTT. It yields the protein CSAPDTSGNTDTQYF.

This clonotype was observed many times. The chain combines TRBV5-1 with TRBJ2-7; D ambiguous. The CDR3 spans 15 residues. Trimming cost V 3 bases and J 2 bases, with 15 bases left between them. Germline V gene sequence: CDR1 SGHRS, CDR2 YFSETQ. This CDR3 reads CASSSGVSKAYEQYF. DNA for the CDR3: TGCGCCAGCAGCTCTGGAGTCAGTAAAGCCTACGAGCAGTACTTC.

The chain combines TRBV4-1 with TRBJ2-7, with D perhaps matching TRBD1 or TRBD2 (5 bases each). The CDR3 runs to 14 residues. The germline V and J ends were trimmed by 0 bases and 6 bases, with 12 bases remaining between them. Germline V CDR1 and CDR2: MGHRA, YSYEKL. The CDR3 protein is CASSQEGVAPEQYF. CDR3 DNA: TGCGCCAGCAGCCAAGAGGGGGTAGCTCCCGAGCAGTACTTC.

In regard to this clonotype: A much larger clone lies a single base off, so this may be a read error. CDR3 DNA: TGTGCCAGCAGTTTTCGAGTCTCTGGAAACATCATATATTTT. Its protein product is CASSFRVSGNIIYF. The V call is TRBV28, the J call TRBJ1-3, with D hard to call. The CDR3 spans 14 residues. Germline V CDR1 and CDR2: MDHEN, SYDVKM.

The J gene is TRBJ2-7, the V gene TRBV11-2, with D tentatively TRBD2 (5 bases). V lost 3 bases and J lost 9, with 24 bases in between. The CDR3 loop spans 16 amino acids. Germline values: CDR1 SGHAT, CDR2 FQNNGV. DNA for the CDR3: TGTGCCAGCAGCTTGGGGAGAAGGGAAAATTTGCAATGGCAGTACTTC. Translation gives CASSLGRRENLQWQYF.

The V call is TRBV19, the J call TRBJ2-5, with 14 bases that match TRBD2. The germline V gene encodes CDR1 LNHDA and CDR2 SQIVND (reference sequence). The CDR3 contains 14 residues. Trimming took 7 bases from V and 5 from J; bases not matched to a gene: 3. CDR3 DNA sequence: TGTGCCAGTACAGGGACTAGCGGGAGCGAGACCCAGTACTTC. Amino acid sequence: CASTGTSGSETQYF.

There are many counts of this clonotype. The V call is TRBV7-2, the J call TRBJ2-7, with 9 positions matching TRBD1. Germline values: CDR1 SGHTA, CDR2 FQGNSA. The CDR3 loop spans 14 amino acids. V shed 5 bases and J 3 bases; nucleotides not matched to a gene: 5. The DNA of the CDR3 is TGTGCCAGCAGCCGCCCGGGACAGGGCTACGAGCAGTACTTC. Protein product: CASSRPGQGYEQYF. Supplemented by reference TRBV7-2 and TRBJ2-7, the full variable domain reads GAGVSQSPSNKVTEKGKDVELRCDPISGHTALYWYRQSLGQGLEFLIYFQGNSAPDKSGLPSDRFSAERTGGSVSTLTIQRTQQEDSAVYLCASSRPGQGYEQYFGPGTRLTVT.

This clonotype was seen a few times. The gene calls are TRBV27 and TRBJ2-3; 8 bases agree with TRBD1. The V segment lost 2 bases and the J segment 2 bases; nucleotides outside the gene matches: 3. The CDR3 runs to 15 residues. Germline V CDR1 and CDR2: MNHEY, SMNVEV (reference sequence). The CDR3 region is CASSLMGQDTDTQYF. For the CDR3, the DNA is TGTGCCAGCAGTTTAATGGGACAGGACACAGATACGCAGTATTTT.

This clonotype occurred many times. This chain links TRBV4-3 with TRBJ2-3; 8 positions agree with TRBD1. Germline lookup yields CDR1 LGHNA and CDR2 YSLEER. The CDR3 length is 14 residues. Trimming took 5 bases from V and 1 from J; bases not matched to a gene: 2. The CDR3 here is CASSLGQGTDTQYF. For the CDR3, the DNA is TGCGCCAGCAGCTTGGGACAGGGCACAGATACGCAGTATTTT.

The rearrangement links TRBV5-1 to TRBJ2-7; a weak D match, TRBD2 (5 bases). CDR3 length equals 14 residues. The V gene lost 7 bases and the J gene lost 4 bases, with 18 bases spanning the gap. Germline values: CDR1 SGHRS, CDR2 YFSETQ. CDR3 sequence: CASGPGTEGYEQYF. CDR3 sequence (DNA): TGCGCCAGCGGCCCCGGAACAGAGGGTTACGAGCAGTACTTC.

Many counts were recorded for this clonotype. This chain connects TRBV18 to TRBJ1-6; the match to TRBD1 covers 10 bases. From germline, CDR1 is KGHSH and CDR2 LQKENI. Trimming at V came to 1 base and at J to 5 bases, leaving 5 bases not matched to a gene. The CDR3 totals 17 residues. The CDR3 reads CASSPLGQGLDNSPLHF. CDR3 sequence (DNA): TGTGCCAGCTCACCACTGGGACAGGGGCTGGATAATTCACCCCTCCACTTT. The full variable domain, its missing parts supplied by reference TRBV18 and TRBJ1-6, is NAGVMQNPRHLVRRRGQEARLRCSPMKGHSHVYWYRQLPEEGLKFMVYLQKENIIDESGMPKERFSAEFPKEGPSILRIQQVVRGDSAAYFCASSPLGQGLDNSPLHFGNGTRLTVT.

In the case of this clonotype: This sequence may be a read error, since a much larger clone differs from it by one base. The V gene is TRBV11-2, the J gene TRBJ2-1, with D maybe TRBD1 (5 bases). The V end was cut by 10 bases, the J end by 7 bases, with 17 bases between. CDR1 and CDR2 (germline): SGHAT, FQNNGV. The CDR3 contains 13 residues. DNA of the CDR3: TGTGCCACCTCCCGCCAGGGTCTGAATGAGCAGTTCTTC. Translation: CATSRQGLNEQFF.

This clonotype was observed at least ten times. The V call is TRBV27, the J call TRBJ2-1; D uncertain. Trimming took 2 bases from V and 0 from J, leaving 17 bases between them. Germline V gene sequence: CDR1 MNHEY, CDR2 SMNVEV (reference sequence). This CDR3 has 18 amino acids. The CDR3 region is CASSLPSIGGSSYNEQFF. Here the CDR3 DNA reads TGTGCCAGCAGTTTACCCTCGATTGGCGGCAGCTCCTACAATGAGCAGTTCTTC.

This chain joins TRBV30 and TRBJ2-3; D is perhaps TRBD1 (5 bases). Looked up from germline, CDR1 is GTSNPN and CDR2 is SVGIG (reference sequence). The CDR3 loop spans 13 amino acids. Between the trimmed V and J ends, which lost 0 bases and 4 bases, there was a span of 8 bases. The CDR3 DNA reads as TGTGCCTGGAGTGTAGGGGTCGCAGATACGCAGTATTTT. Protein product: CAWSVGVADTQYF.

At least ten counts were recorded for this clonotype. The genes are TRBV7-2 and TRBJ2-3, with 12 bases matching TRBD2. The J segment lost 6 bases and the V segment lost 5 bases, leaving 12 bases of the junction unmatched. Germline assignment: CDR1 SGHTA and CDR2 FQGNSA. The CDR3 loop spans 17 amino acids. CDR3 DNA sequence: TGTGCCAGCAGCCGCACTAGCGGGAGGTCGGTTGGGGATACGCAGTATTTT. Translated, it gives CASSRTSGRSVGDTQYF.